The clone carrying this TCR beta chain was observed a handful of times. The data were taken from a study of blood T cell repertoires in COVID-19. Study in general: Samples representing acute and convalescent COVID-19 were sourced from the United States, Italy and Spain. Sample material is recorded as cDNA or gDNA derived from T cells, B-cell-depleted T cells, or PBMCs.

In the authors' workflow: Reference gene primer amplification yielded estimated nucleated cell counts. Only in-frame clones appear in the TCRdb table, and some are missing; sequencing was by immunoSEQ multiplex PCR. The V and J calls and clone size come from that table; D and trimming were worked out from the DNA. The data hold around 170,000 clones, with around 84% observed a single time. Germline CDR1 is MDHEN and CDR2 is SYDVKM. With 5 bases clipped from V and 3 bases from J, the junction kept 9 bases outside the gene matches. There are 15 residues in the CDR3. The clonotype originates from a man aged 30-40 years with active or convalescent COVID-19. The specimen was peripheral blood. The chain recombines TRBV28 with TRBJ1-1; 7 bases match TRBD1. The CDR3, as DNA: TGTGCCAGCAGTCGGGGAACAGGGGCGTACACTGAAGCTTTCTTT. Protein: CASSRGTGAYTEAFF.